What follows are 31 T cell receptor beta chains derived from one specimen sequenced in a study of blood T cell repertoires in COVID-19. Data came from immunoSEQ multiplex PCR; TCRdb stores just in-frame clones and leaves some out. The table has under 350,000 clones, about nine tenths seen once. Sequenced input: PBMCs or T cells enriched from blood (not recorded which). These receptors were collected from a middle-aged woman who had recovered from COVID-19.

V and J are TRBV29-1 and TRBJ1-1; 7 nucleotides align to TRBD1. CDR3 length: 14 amino acids. V dropped 6 bases and J dropped 6; count of bases not matched to a gene: 13. Germline CDR1 is SQVTM and CDR2 is ANQGSEA. CDR3: CSVARQGLGAEAFF. DNA of the CDR3: TGCAGCGTCGCCCGACAGGGATTGGGCGCTGAAGCTTTCTTT.

The chain combines TRBV4-3 with TRBJ2-2; a possible D gene is TRBD1 (5 bases). The CDR3 length is 16 residues. The V gene's germline CDR1 is LGHNA and CDR2 YSLEER. V lost 1 base to trimming and J lost 4 bases, with 13 bases between them. CDR3 region: CASSQGRSGPTGELFF. Written as DNA, the CDR3 is TGCGCCAGCAGCCAAGGAAGGTCAGGGCCCACCGGGGAGCTGTTTTTT.

The rearrangement uses TRBV3-1 (or the pseudogene TRBV3-2) and TRBJ2-2, with D maybe TRBD1 (6 bases). V was trimmed by 4 bases and J by 6 bases, leaving 12 bases between them. The CDR3 is 14 amino acids. CDR1 is LGHDT, CDR2 YNNKEL, per germline (reference sequence). The CDR3 spells CASSRDNLSGELFF. The CDR3 region has the DNA TGTGCCAGCAGCCGGGACAACCTCTCCGGGGAGCTGTTTTTT.

Written as DNA, the CDR3 is TGTGCCAGCTCTATGACTAGCGGGGCACCCACAGATACGCAGTATTTT. This codes for CASSMTSGAPTDTQYF. This chain joins TRBV18 and TRBJ2-3; TRBD2 aligns across 11 bases. Trimming cost V 6 bases and J 2 bases; bases outside gene matches: 7. Germline V gene lookup returns CDR1 KGHSH and CDR2 LQKENI. CDR3 length: 16 residues.

This chain uses TRBV7-3 with TRBJ2-1; TRBD2 matches 10 bases. The germline gives CDR1 SGHTA, CDR2 FQGTGA. Trimming removed 6 bases from V and 5 bases from J; junction bases left unmatched: 7. The CDR3 length is 15 residues. This CDR3 is CASRKASGSHNEQFF. As DNA, the CDR3 is TGTGCCAGCAGGAAGGCTAGCGGGAGTCACAATGAGCAGTTCTTC.

V and J are TRBV3-1 (or the pseudogene TRBV3-2) and TRBJ1-1, with a weak D call TRBD1 (5 bases). With 6 bases removed from V and 0 bases from J, the gap between germline ends came to 8 bases. This CDR3 has 13 residues. Germline CDR1 and CDR2: LGHDT and YNNKEL (reference sequence). Here the CDR3 reads CASSTQVNTEAFF. CDR3 nucleotide sequence: TGTGCCAGCAGTACACAGGTGAACACTGAAGCTTTCTTT.

The chain carries TRBV24-1 and TRBJ1-2; 7 bases agree with TRBD1. This CDR3 is 13 amino acids long. CDR1 is KGHDR, CDR2 SFDVKD, per germline. J lost 1 base, V lost 11 bases, and 6 bases had no gene match. The CDR3 protein is CAIPTGHNYGYTF. The DNA of the CDR3 is TGTGCCATCCCGACAGGGCATAACTATGGCTACACCTTC.

V and J are TRBV6-2 or TRBV6-3 and TRBJ2-1; D may be TRBD2 (6 bases). This CDR3 region has 15 residues. Trimming shortened V by 5 bases and J by 1 base, and 12 bases separated the two germline ends. Germline CDR1 is MNHEY and CDR2 is SVGEGT. The CDR3 protein is CASSTSGTSYNEQFF. CDR3 bases: TGTGCCAGCAGTACTTCCGGGACTTCCTACAATGAGCAGTTCTTC.

This rearrangement joins TRBV7-2 to TRBJ2-7; TRBD1 matches at 9 bases. After removal of 6 bases from V and 10 bases from J, the junction contained 10 bases not matched to a gene. CDR1 SGHTA and CDR2 FQGNSA come from the germline V gene. The CDR3 consists of 13 residues. The CDR3 protein is CASRVTGQGVQYF. CDR3 DNA: TGTGCCAGCAGGGTCACGGGACAGGGAGTTCAGTACTTC. Supplemented by reference TRBV7-2 and TRBJ2-7, the full variable domain reads GAGVSQSPSNKVTEKGKDVELRCDPISGHTALYWYRQSLGQGLEFLIYFQGNSAPDKSGLPSDRFSAERTGGSVSTLTIQRTQQEDSAVYLCASRVTGQGVQYFGPGTRLTVT.

CDR3 nucleotides: TGTGCCAGCAGCCAAACCGGGACTAGCGAAAGGGAGCAGTTCTTC. Translating it yields CASSQTGTSEREQFF. The chain joins TRBV4-2 to TRBJ2-1, with 10 bases fitting TRBD2. Germline V gene lookup returns CDR1 LGHNA and CDR2 YNFKEQ. The CDR3 sequence is 15 residues long. V dropped 2 bases and J dropped 10; count of bases not matched to a gene: 8.

The V and J genes are TRBV6-4 and TRBJ1-2, with D tentatively TRBD1 (6 bases). CDR1 is MRHNA and CDR2 is SNTAGT in the germline V gene. This CDR3 has 13 amino acids. Trimming cost V 6 bases and J 4 bases, with 12 bases left between them. CDR3 nucleotides: TGTGCCAGCAGCGAGGACAGCCTCTATGGCTACACCTTC. Translated, it gives CASSEDSLYGYTF.

The chain recombines TRBV10-3 with TRBJ2-7, with 12 bases that match TRBD2. Germline CDR1 is ENHRY and CDR2 is SYGVKD. Trimming cost V 6 bases and J 2 bases; bases outside gene matches: 5. This CDR3 region has 15 residues. The chain's CDR3 is CAIRMTSGGTYEQYF. Written as DNA, the CDR3 is TGTGCCATCAGGATGACTAGCGGGGGAACCTACGAGCAGTACTTC.

The V and J genes are TRBV11-2 and TRBJ1-3; no clear D. Per germline, CDR1 SGHAT and CDR2 FQNNGV. The V and J ends lost 1 base and 0 bases respectively, with 4 bases between them. The CDR3 length is 14 residues. DNA of the CDR3: TGTGCCAGCAGCTTAGCTTACTCTGGAAACACCATATATTTT. Protein product: CASSLAYSGNTIYF.

The chain recombines TRBV18 with TRBJ1-5, with 7 nucleotides matching TRBD1. Trimming cost V 6 bases and J 2 bases; bases outside gene matches: 4. This CDR3 spans 14 amino acids. Germline assignment: CDR1 KGHSH and CDR2 LQKENI. DNA of the CDR3: TGTGCCAGCTCCCTAGGGACAGGCAATCAGCCCCAGCATTTT. Its protein is CASSLGTGNQPQHF.

The chain couples TRBV11-2 to TRBJ2-1; 8 bases are shared with TRBD2. The CDR3 loop spans 15 amino acids. Trimming removed 1 base from V and 9 bases from J; junction bases left unmatched: 8. CDR1 SGHAT and CDR2 FQNNGV come from the germline V gene. CDR3 DNA: TGTGCCAGCAGCTTAGTTATGACTAGCGCGGGTGAGCAGTTCTTC. Translation: CASSLVMTSAGEQFF.

The CDR3 is CSASRRGPSYNEQFF. In nucleotides, the CDR3 is TGCAGTGCTAGTAGACGTGGGCCCTCCTACAATGAGCAGTTCTTC. The rearrangement uses TRBV20-1 and TRBJ2-1; no firm D call. CDR1 and CDR2 (germline): DFQATT, SNEGSKA (reference sequence). The CDR3 extends over 15 amino acids. V was cut by 3 bases and J by 0 bases, with 12 bases left in between.

This chain uses TRBV4-1 with TRBJ2-3; the D is unclear. V lost 2 bases and J lost 5, with 23 bases in between. This CDR3 has 18 amino acids. CDR1 is MGHRA and CDR2 is YSYEKL in the germline V gene. As DNA, the CDR3 is TGCGCCAGCAGCCAAAACCCATCCAATGGCCTAGACGGAGATACGCAGTATTTT. This encodes CASSQNPSNGLDGDTQYF.

V gene TRBV29-1 combines with J gene TRBJ2-7; no firm D call. V lost 4 bases, J lost 7 bases, and 14 bases lay in between. Looked up from germline, CDR1 is SQVTM and CDR2 is ANQGSEA. CDR3 length: 12 amino acids. The DNA of the CDR3 is TGCAGCGTTGTTCTATCGTCGCGGGAGCAGTACTTC. The encoded protein is CSVVLSSREQYF.

The chain links TRBV5-6 to TRBJ2-1; D may be TRBD2 (6 bases). Looked up from germline, CDR1 is SGHDT and CDR2 is YYEEEE. V dropped 9 bases and J dropped 3 bases, with 19 bases sitting between them. CDR3 size: 15 residues. In DNA, the CDR3 is TGTGCCACCTACGCAAGAGCGGGTCTCTACAATGAGCAGTTCTTC. Translating gives CATYARAGLYNEQFF.

There are a few counts of this clone. The V call is TRBV2, the J call TRBJ1-2; D may be TRBD1 (5 bases). Trimming stripped 6 bases from V and 14 bases from J, with 16 bases between. CDR1 and CDR2 (germline): SNHLY, FYNNEI. The CDR3 covers 11 residues. The CDR3: CASSQAGEPTF. DNA of the CDR3: TGTGCCAGCAGCCAAGCGGGGGAACCTACCTTC.

The chain has TRBV29-1 and TRBJ1-3; D possibly corresponds to TRBD1 (6 bases). The germline V gene encodes CDR1 SQVTM and CDR2 ANQGSEA. This CDR3 comprises 15 residues. V shed 6 bases and J shed 3 bases, with 18 bases lying between them. CDR3 region: CSVRPGEGDGNTIYF. CDR3 sequence (DNA): TGCAGCGTCCGTCCAGGGGAGGGCGATGGAAACACCATATATTTT. Together with reference TRBV29-1 and TRBJ1-3, the CDR3 gives the full variable domain: SAVISQKPSRDICQRGTSLTIQCQVDSQVTMMFWYRQQPGQSLTLIATANQGSEATYESGFVIDKFPISRPNLTFSTLTVSNMSPEDSSIYLCSVRPGEGDGNTIYFGEGSWLTVV.

The J gene is TRBJ1-1, the V gene TRBV5-4; 10 bases are a match to TRBD1. The trim removed 4 bases at V and 6 bases at J, leaving 9 bases unmatched. Germline values: CDR1 SGHNT, CDR2 YYREEE (reference sequence). The CDR3 spans 15 residues. The CDR3 reads CASSPDRGPVAEAFF. The CDR3, as DNA: TGTGCCAGCAGCCCAGACAGGGGGCCGGTGGCTGAAGCTTTCTTT.

The chain joins TRBV7-9 to TRBJ1-4, with TRBD1 as a possible D gene (6 bases). Looked up from germline, CDR1 is SEHNR and CDR2 is FQNEAQ (reference sequence). V was trimmed by 5 bases and J by 4 bases, leaving 14 bases between them. This CDR3 contains 15 residues. The CDR3 loop reads CASSGRTVGNEKLFF. The CDR3 DNA reads TGTGCCAGCAGCGGGCGGACAGTTGGTAATGAAAAACTGTTTTTT.

The gene calls are TRBV11-2 and TRBJ2-7; TRBD1 might be the D (6 bases). Germline V gene data show CDR1 as SGHAT and CDR2 as FQNNGV. V lost 2 bases, J lost 2 bases, and 10 bases lay in between. The CDR3 spans 14 residues. Here the CDR3 reads CASSLLQGTYEQYF. For the CDR3, the DNA is TGTGCCAGCAGCTTATTACAGGGTACCTACGAGCAGTACTTC.

V usage is TRBV18 and J usage is TRBJ2-3, with 8 bases aligning to TRBD2. Germline V gene data show CDR1 as KGHSH and CDR2 as LQKENI. Germline trimming cut 6 bases from V and 1 base from J; bases unmatched to any gene: 12. The CDR3 has 17 amino acids. CDR3 region: CASSPSLAGSGTDTQYF. The CDR3 DNA reads TGTGCCAGCTCTCCTTCGTTAGCGGGATCGGGCACAGATACGCAGTATTTT. Supplemented by reference TRBV18 and TRBJ2-3, the full variable domain reads NAGVMQNPRHLVRRRGQEARLRCSPMKGHSHVYWYRQLPEEGLKFMVYLQKENIIDESGMPKERFSAEFPKEGPSILRIQQVVRGDSAAYFCASSPSLAGSGTDTQYFGPGTRLTVL.

V gene TRBV18 combines with J gene TRBJ2-1; D is ambiguous. Germline V gene lookup returns CDR1 KGHSH and CDR2 LQKENI. The CDR3 contains 13 residues. Trimming took 3 bases from V and 8 from J, leaving 11 bases between them. CDR3 DNA sequence: TGTGCCAGCTCACCCCCCGCCGTAGATGAGCAGTTCTTC. It is translated as CASSPPAVDEQFF.

With regard to this clone: A read error may produce the germline difference seen at one junction end. The V and J genes are TRBV5-8 and TRBJ1-1; D is perhaps TRBD1 (5 bases). The CDR3 sequence is 13 residues long. The germline V gene has CDR1 SGHTS and CDR2 YDEGEE. The CDR3, as DNA: TGTGCCAGCAGCCATCAACTGACCCCACAGGTACCCTTT. It yields the protein CASSHQLTPQVPF.

The chain employs TRBV9 and TRBJ1-2; tentative D call: TRBD1 (5 bases). The CDR3 covers 15 residues. Germline loops: CDR1 SGDLS, CDR2 YYNGEE. V dropped 0 bases and J dropped 2 bases, with 11 bases sitting between them. CDR3 DNA: TGTGCCAGCAGCGTAGACCCTTCAGGGAACTATGGCTACACCTTC. This sequence encodes CASSVDPSGNYGYTF.

The chain recombines TRBV7-2 with TRBJ1-2, with 7 bases lining up with TRBD1. The CDR3 is 15 amino acids. Trimming removed 4 bases from V and 2 bases from J; junction bases left unmatched: 7. Germline lookup yields CDR1 SGHTA and CDR2 FQGNSA. The CDR3: CASSSGAQGNYGYTF. The CDR3 bases are TGTGCCAGCAGCTCCGGGGCACAGGGGAACTATGGCTACACCTTC.

The V and J genes are TRBV3-1 (or the pseudogene TRBV3-2) and TRBJ2-7; TRBD2 matches 11 bases. Germline assignment: CDR1 LGHDT and CDR2 YNNKEL (reference sequence). J was trimmed by 4 bases and V by 4 bases; bases with no gene match: 6. This CDR3 contains 15 residues. Written as DNA, the CDR3 is TGTGCCAGCAGCCTTAGCGGGAGGGCCGTTTACGAGCAGTACTTC. This sequence encodes CASSLSGRAVYEQYF.

The chain uses TRBV30 and TRBJ1-5, with 8 nucleotides matching TRBD1. After removal of 2 bases from V and 6 bases from J, the junction contained 0 bases not matched to a gene. The CDR3 is made up of 12 amino acids. Per the germline V gene, CDR1 is GTSNPN and CDR2 is SVGIG (reference sequence). CDR3 protein: CAWSQGAQPQHF. The CDR3 bases are TGTGCCTGGAGTCAGGGGGCTCAGCCCCAGCATTTT.